The 13 T cell receptor beta chains below come from one sample, sequenced in a study of HIV-infected children after antiretroviral therapy interruption. Unique molecular identifiers were included in an RNA-based 3' RACE TCR library. TCRdb re-derived calls from the 3' RACE reads in MiXCR, one entry per CDR3 protein. The data contain some 41,000 distinct CDR3 sequences, 6.5% of them singletons. The treatment: PENTA 11 planned treatment interruption arm or continuous ART arm. This material consisted of CD45RA+ CD4+ T cells from PBMCs, pooled from several time points, taken from a donor given antiretroviral therapy, either interrupted or continuous. Indicated subset: naive CD4+ CD45RA+ CD45RO- T cells. The receptors originated from a pool of human donors with HIV.

This clonotype was observed at least ten times. The chain combines TRBV28 with TRBJ2-1; D might be TRBD1 (6 bases). The CDR3 spans 14 residues. Germline V lookup: CDR1 MDHEN, CDR2 SYDVKM. V shed 8 bases and J shed 5 bases, with 16 bases lying between them. DNA for the CDR3: TGTGCCAGCTCGCAGGGGACAAGCCACAATGAGCAGTTCTTC. This translates into CASSQGTSHNEQFF.

This clonotype has ten or more counts. V and J are TRBV6-5 and TRBJ2-3; D is uncertain. The V and J ends lost 0 bases and 4 bases respectively, with 14 bases between them. Germline V gene data show CDR1 as MNHEY and CDR2 as SVGAGI. The CDR3 spans 16 residues. The CDR3 loop is CASSYSLQQSADTQYF. The CDR3 DNA reads TGTGCCAGCAGTTACTCGTTGCAACAAAGCGCAGATACGCAGTATTTT.

This clonotype was observed at least ten times. The chain employs TRBV27 and TRBJ2-1; 12 bases fit TRBD2. Germline CDR1 and CDR2: MNHEY and SMNVEV (reference sequence). The CDR3 has 19 residues. Losses at the gene ends were 6 bases for V and 0 bases for J; bases not matched to a gene: 12. The CDR3 sequence is CASSPLAGGMSPSYNEQFF. Here the CDR3 DNA reads TGTGCCAGCAGCCCCCTAGCGGGAGGGATGAGCCCCTCCTACAATGAGCAGTTCTTC.

This clonotype came up many times. The junction shows a germline mismatch at one end, possibly a read error. The J gene is TRBJ2-4, the V gene TRBV4-2; D possibly matches TRBD1 or TRBD2 (6 bases each). Germline V gene sequence: CDR1 LGHNA, CDR2 YNFKEQ. CDR3 size: 15 residues. In DNA, the CDR3 is TGTGCCAGCAGCCAATGGGGGGCGCCTCAAAACACCTTGTACTTT. It encodes CASSQWGAPQNTLYF.

This clonotype has a handful of counts. The chain couples TRBV11-2 to TRBJ2-1, with TRBD1 matching over 7 bases. Trimming at V came to 5 bases and at J to 1 base, leaving 8 bases not matched to a gene. The CDR3 contains 16 residues. The germline gives CDR1 SGHAT, CDR2 FQNNGV. The CDR3 DNA reads TGTGCCAGCAGCGGGCCGGACAGGCCATCCTACAATGAGCAGTTCTTC. This gives the protein CASSGPDRPSYNEQFF.

This clonotype has at least ten counts. The chain combines TRBV12-3 or TRBV12-4 with TRBJ1-2; no firm D call. Trimming removed 4 bases at V and 5 bases at J, with 5 bases between. CDR3 length: 11 residues. The CDR3 nucleotides read TGTGCCAGCAGTTGGACGTATGGCTACACCTTC. This gives the protein CASSWTYGYTF.

This clonotype occurred many times. The V gene is TRBV6-6, the J gene TRBJ1-5; possibly TRBD1 for D (6 bases). Germline V CDR1 and CDR2: MNHNY, SVGAGI (reference sequence). The V gene lost 2 bases and the J gene lost 6 bases, with 20 bases spanning the gap. This CDR3 spans 17 amino acids. The CDR3 bases are TGTGCCAGCAGTTACGGCTTGGTGGGGGCATGGGCTCAGCCCCAGCATTTT. Translating it yields CASSYGLVGAWAQPQHF.

By frequency in the sample, this clonotype is medium-sized. J is TRBJ2-7 and V is TRBV7-2; perhaps TRBD2 as D (5 bases). The CDR3 loop spans 15 amino acids. Germline CDR1 reads SGHTA; CDR2 reads FQGNSA. Trimming took 1 base from V and 0 from J, leaving 10 bases between them. The DNA of the CDR3 is TGTGCCAGCAGCTTAGAAGCGGCAAGCTCCTACGAGCAGTACTTC. Translation: CASSLEAASSYEQYF.

The table lists this clonotype with many counts. The chain employs TRBV27 and TRBJ2-7; tentative D call: TRBD2 (7 bases). Trimming pared 2 bases from V and 7 bases from J, leaving 15 bases between. There are 14 residues in the CDR3. Looked up from germline, CDR1 is MNHEY and CDR2 is SMNVEV (reference sequence). CDR3 in DNA: TGTGCCAGCAGTTTAAGGGGGGGCTGGGTAGAGCAGTACTTC. Protein: CASSLRGGWVEQYF.

This clonotype was counted only a few times. This rearrangement joins TRBV12-3 or TRBV12-4 to TRBJ1-1, with TRBD1 as a possible D gene (5 bases). The germline V and J ends were trimmed by 7 bases and 5 bases, with 17 bases remaining between them. The CDR3 has 14 amino acids. The CDR3 spells CASMVVSGVTEAFF. The DNA for the CDR3 is TGTGCCAGCATGGTGGTTTCGGGGGTTACTGAAGCTTTCTTT.

This clonotype came up many times. The chain employs TRBV5-1 and TRBJ2-7; D gene ambiguous. CDR1 SGHRS and CDR2 YFSETQ come from the germline V gene. The CDR3 is made up of 14 amino acids. V was clipped by 0 bases and J by 3 bases, with 10 bases between them. CDR3 coding DNA: TGCGCCAGCAGCTTGGGGCGGAGCGACTACGAGCAGTACTTC. Its translation is CASSLGRSDYEQYF. Looking up the rest from reference TRBV5-1 and TRBJ2-7 gives the full variable domain: KAGVTQTPRYLIKTRGQQVTLSCSPISGHRSVSWYQQTPGQGLQFLFEYFSETQRNKGNFPGRFSGRQFSNSRSEMNVSTLELGDSALYLCASSLGRSDYEQYFGPGTRLTVT.

The CDR3: CASSPNRQETQYF. The CDR3, as DNA: TGTGCCAGCAGCCCCAACCGGCAAGAGACCCAGTACTTC. The chain is built from TRBV3-1 and TRBJ2-5; D unresolved. Germline V gene sequence: CDR1 LGHDT, CDR2 YNNKEL (reference sequence). The CDR3 loop spans 13 amino acids. Deletions cut 4 bases from V and 2 bases from J, with 8 bases between.

This clonotype was observed a handful of times. The chain uses TRBV18 and TRBJ2-2; tentative D call: TRBD2 (6 bases). Germline assignment: CDR1 KGHSH and CDR2 LQKENI. The ends were cut back, 3 bases at V and 2 bases at J, with 13 bases in the middle. CDR3 length: 16 residues. CDR3 sequence reads: CASSPLGDSNTGELFF. In DNA form, the CDR3 reads TGTGCCAGCTCACCGCTTGGGGACTCAAACACCGGGGAGCTGTTTTTT. Looking up the rest from reference TRBV18 and TRBJ2-2 gives the full variable domain: NAGVMQNPRHLVRRRGQEARLRCSPMKGHSHVYWYRQLPEEGLKFMVYLQKENIIDESGMPKERFSAEFPKEGPSILRIQQVVRGDSAAYFCASSPLGDSNTGELFFGEGSRLTVL.